What follows are 6 T cell receptor beta chains derived from one specimen sequenced in a study of shared clonotypes between healthy human individuals (dated by TCRdb to 2019 to 2021). The library was generated by the immunoSEQ multiplex PCR assay. Sourced from immuneACCESS, this table was stored by TCRdb with only in-frame sequences that have V and J called. A share of the clones is absent; for the studies checked, an unresolved V gene accounts for under half, and the remainder has no known explanation. The sample table lists fewer than 550,000 clones, roughly 85% of them with a count of one. The ten largest clones capture about 12% of the sample. Sequenced input: PBMCs. The source of these receptors is a woman in her forties in good health. Some clones in this sample may be carry-over from other donors' samples.

V is TRBV5-1 and J is TRBJ2-5, with 9 bases identical to TRBD1. Germline V gene lookup returns CDR1 SGHRS and CDR2 YFSETQ. The CDR3 runs 15 residues. V lost 1 base, J lost 4 bases, and 5 bases stayed unmatched. The CDR3 reads CASSLTGQGRETQYF. CDR3 bases: TGCGCCAGCAGCTTGACGGGACAGGGAAGAGAGACCCAGTACTTC.

This clone was seen just once. The chain couples TRBV11-2 to TRBJ2-1, with D unresolved. V was clipped by 2 bases and J by 9 bases, with 20 bases between them. CDR1 is SGHAT and CDR2 is FQNNGV in the germline V gene. The CDR3 extends over 16 amino acids. The CDR3 loop is CASSLIISVPVGEQFF. The CDR3 nucleotides are TGTGCCAGCAGCTTAATTATCTCTGTCCCCGTCGGTGAGCAGTTCTTC.

This clone was detected only a few times. The gene calls are TRBV29-1 and TRBJ1-1, with D tentatively TRBD1 (5 bases). V was pared by 4 bases and J by 5 bases, with 8 bases between. The CDR3 covers 11 residues. Looked up from germline, CDR1 is SQVTM and CDR2 is ANQGSEA. The CDR3 bases are TGCAGCGTTGCGGGGGAGACTGAAGCTTTCTTT. Translating gives CSVAGETEAFF.

The J gene is TRBJ1-2, the V gene TRBV21-1. TRBV21-1 has pseudogene status. The CDR3 has 13 residues. CDR3 coding DNA: TGTGCCAGCAGCAAACAGGGGAGGCCGGGCTACACCTTC. Translation: CASSKQGRPGYTF.

This clone was seen ten or more times. Distinct nucleotide sequences in the sample also encode this CDR3. V usage is TRBV29-1 and J usage is TRBJ1-1, with a weak D call TRBD1 (5 bases). Germline V lookup: CDR1 SQVTM, CDR2 ANQGSEA. V lost 3 bases and J lost 3, with 14 bases in between. There are 14 residues in the CDR3. The CDR3 protein is CSVDRAGGYTEAFF. The CDR3 region has the DNA TGCAGCGTTGACAGGGCGGGGGGGTACACTGAAGCTTTCTTT. Looking up the rest from reference TRBV29-1 and TRBJ1-1 gives the full variable domain: SAVISQKPSRDICQRGTSLTIQCQVDSQVTMMFWYRQQPGQSLTLIATANQGSEATYESGFVIDKFPISRPNLTFSTLTVSNMSPEDSSIYLCSVDRAGGYTEAFFGQGTRLTVV.

The rearrangement links TRBV6-4 to TRBJ2-1; D might be TRBD2 (6 bases). Germline-derived CDR1 and CDR2 are MRHNA and SNTAGT. The CDR3 contains 15 residues. Trimming pared 3 bases from V and 0 bases from J, leaving 9 bases between. CDR3 in amino acids: CASSEEGSSYNEQFF. CDR3 bases: TGTGCCAGCAGTGAGGAGGGTAGCTCCTACAATGAGCAGTTCTTC.